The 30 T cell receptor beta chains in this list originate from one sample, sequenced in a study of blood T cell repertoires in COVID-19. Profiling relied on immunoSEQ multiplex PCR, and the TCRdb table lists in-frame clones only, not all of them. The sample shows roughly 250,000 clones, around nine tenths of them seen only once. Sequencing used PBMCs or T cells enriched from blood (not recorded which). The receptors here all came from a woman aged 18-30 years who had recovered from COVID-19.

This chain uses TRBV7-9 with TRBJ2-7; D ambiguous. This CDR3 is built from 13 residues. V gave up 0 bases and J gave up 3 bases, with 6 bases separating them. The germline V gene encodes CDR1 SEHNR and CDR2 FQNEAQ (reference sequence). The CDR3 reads CASSLAGSYEQYF. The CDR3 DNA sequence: TGTGCCAGCAGCTTAGCGGGCAGCTACGAGCAGTACTTC.

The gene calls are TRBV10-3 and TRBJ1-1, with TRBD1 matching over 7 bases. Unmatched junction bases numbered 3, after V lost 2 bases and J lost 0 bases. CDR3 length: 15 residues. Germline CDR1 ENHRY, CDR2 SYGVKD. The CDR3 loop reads CAISEQGGMNTEAFF. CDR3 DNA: TGTGCCATCAGTGAGCAGGGGGGAATGAACACTGAAGCTTTCTTT.

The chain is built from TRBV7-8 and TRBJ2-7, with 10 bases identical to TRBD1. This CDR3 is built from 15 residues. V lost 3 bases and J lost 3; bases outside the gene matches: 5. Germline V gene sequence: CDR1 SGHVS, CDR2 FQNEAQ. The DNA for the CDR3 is TGTGCCAGCAGCTTGACAGGGGGCCACATCTACGAGCAGTACTTC. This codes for CASSLTGGHIYEQYF.

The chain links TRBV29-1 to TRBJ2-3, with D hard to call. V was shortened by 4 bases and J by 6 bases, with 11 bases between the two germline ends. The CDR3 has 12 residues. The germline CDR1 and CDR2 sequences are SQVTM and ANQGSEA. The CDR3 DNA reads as TGCAGCGTTGTCCGGGTTGGGGATACGCAGTATTTT. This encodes CSVVRVGDTQYF.

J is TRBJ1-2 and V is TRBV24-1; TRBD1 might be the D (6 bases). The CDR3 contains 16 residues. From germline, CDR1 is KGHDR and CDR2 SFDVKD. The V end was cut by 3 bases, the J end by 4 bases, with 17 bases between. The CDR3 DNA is TGTGCCACCAGTGATCGAGCAGGGGCCGGTGTCTATGGCTACACCTTC. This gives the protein CATSDRAGAGVYGYTF.

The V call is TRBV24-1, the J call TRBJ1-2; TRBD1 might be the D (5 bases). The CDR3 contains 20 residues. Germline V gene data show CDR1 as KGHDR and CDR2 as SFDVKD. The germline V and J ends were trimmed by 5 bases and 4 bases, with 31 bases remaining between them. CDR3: CATSGVSTERVPGGFYGYTF. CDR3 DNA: TGTGCCACCAGTGGTGTCTCCACTGAGCGGGTCCCGGGGGGTTTCTATGGCTACACCTTC.

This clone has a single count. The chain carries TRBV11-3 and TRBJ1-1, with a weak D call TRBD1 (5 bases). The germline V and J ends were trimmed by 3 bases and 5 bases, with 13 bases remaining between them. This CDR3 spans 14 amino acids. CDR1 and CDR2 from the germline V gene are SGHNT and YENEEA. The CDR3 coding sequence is TGTGCCAGCAGCTTTGCCCGGGGGGGGACTGAAGCTTTCTTT. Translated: CASSFARGGTEAFF. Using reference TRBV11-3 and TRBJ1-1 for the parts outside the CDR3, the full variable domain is EAGVVQSPRYKIIEKKQPVAFWCNPISGHNTLYWYLQNLGQGPELLIRYENEEAVDDSQLPKDRFSAERLKGVDSTLKIQPAELGDSAVYLCASSFARGGTEAFFGQGTRLTVV.

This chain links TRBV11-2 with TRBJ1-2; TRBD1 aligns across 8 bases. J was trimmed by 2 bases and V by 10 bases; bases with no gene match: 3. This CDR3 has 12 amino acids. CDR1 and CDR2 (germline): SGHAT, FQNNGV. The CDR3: CATRGRNYGYTF. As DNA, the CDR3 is TGTGCCACCAGGGGGCGGAACTATGGCTACACCTTC.

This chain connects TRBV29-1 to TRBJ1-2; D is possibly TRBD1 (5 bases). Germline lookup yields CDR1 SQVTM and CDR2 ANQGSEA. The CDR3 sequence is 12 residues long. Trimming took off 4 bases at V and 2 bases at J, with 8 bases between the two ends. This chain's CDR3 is CSVGQSNYGYTF. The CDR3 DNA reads TGCAGCGTTGGACAGTCCAACTATGGCTACACCTTC. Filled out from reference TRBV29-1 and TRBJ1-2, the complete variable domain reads SAVISQKPSRDICQRGTSLTIQCQVDSQVTMMFWYRQQPGQSLTLIATANQGSEATYESGFVIDKFPISRPNLTFSTLTVSNMSPEDSSIYLCSVGQSNYGYTFGSGTRLTVV.

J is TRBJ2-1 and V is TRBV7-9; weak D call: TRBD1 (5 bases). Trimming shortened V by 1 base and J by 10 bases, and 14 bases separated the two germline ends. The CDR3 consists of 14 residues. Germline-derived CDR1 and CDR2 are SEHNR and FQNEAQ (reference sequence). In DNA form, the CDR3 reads TGTGCCAGCAGCTTAGGATCAGGGATTGGGGAGCAGTTCTTC. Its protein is CASSLGSGIGEQFF.

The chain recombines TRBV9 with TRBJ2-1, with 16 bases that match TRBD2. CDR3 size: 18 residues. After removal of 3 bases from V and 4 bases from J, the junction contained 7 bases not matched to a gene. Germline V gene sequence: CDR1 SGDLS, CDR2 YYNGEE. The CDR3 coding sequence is TGTGCCAGCAGCGCATCAGGGACTAGCGGGAGGGCATACAATGAGCAGTTCTTC. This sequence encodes CASSASGTSGRAYNEQFF.

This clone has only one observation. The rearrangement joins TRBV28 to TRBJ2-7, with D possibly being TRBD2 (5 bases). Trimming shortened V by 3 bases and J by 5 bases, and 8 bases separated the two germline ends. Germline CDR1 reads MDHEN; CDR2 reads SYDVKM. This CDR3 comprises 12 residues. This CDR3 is CASSFEGDEQYF. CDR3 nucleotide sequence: TGTGCCAGCAGTTTTGAGGGTGACGAGCAGTACTTC.

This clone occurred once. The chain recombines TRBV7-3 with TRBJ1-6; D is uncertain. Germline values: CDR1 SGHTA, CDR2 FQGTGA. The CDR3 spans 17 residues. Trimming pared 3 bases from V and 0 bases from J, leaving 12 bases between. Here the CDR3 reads CASSLGGRSSYNSPLHF. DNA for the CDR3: TGTGCCAGCAGCTTGGGTGGGAGGAGCTCCTATAATTCACCCCTCCACTTT.

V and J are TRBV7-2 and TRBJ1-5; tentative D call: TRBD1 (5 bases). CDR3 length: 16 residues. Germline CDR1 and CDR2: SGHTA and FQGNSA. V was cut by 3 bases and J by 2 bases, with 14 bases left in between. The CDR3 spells CASSFRGAEGNQPQHF. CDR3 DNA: TGTGCCAGCAGCTTCCGCGGGGCAGAGGGCAATCAGCCCCAGCATTTT.

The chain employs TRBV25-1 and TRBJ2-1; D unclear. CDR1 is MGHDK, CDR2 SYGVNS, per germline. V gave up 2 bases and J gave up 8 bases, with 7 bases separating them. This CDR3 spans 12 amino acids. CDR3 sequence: CASSEVGDEQFF. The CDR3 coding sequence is TGTGCCAGCAGTGAAGTGGGCGATGAGCAGTTCTTC.

DNA of the CDR3: TGTGCCAGCAGTTACACACGGACAGGGGACACGCAGTATTTT. It yields the protein CASSYTRTGDTQYF. The chain is built from TRBV6-5 and TRBJ2-3; TRBD1 aligns across 9 bases. The germline V gene has CDR1 MNHEY and CDR2 SVGAGI. This CDR3 is 14 amino acids long. Losses at the gene ends were 2 bases for V and 9 bases for J; bases not matched to a gene: 6.

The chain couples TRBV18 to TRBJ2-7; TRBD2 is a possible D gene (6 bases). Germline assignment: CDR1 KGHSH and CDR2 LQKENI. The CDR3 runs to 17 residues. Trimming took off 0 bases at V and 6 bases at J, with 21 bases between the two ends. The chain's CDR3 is CASSPPNQPLGGSEQYF. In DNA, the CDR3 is TGTGCCAGCTCACCACCCAACCAGCCTCTTGGAGGGAGCGAGCAGTACTTC. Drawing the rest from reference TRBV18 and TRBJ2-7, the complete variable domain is NAGVMQNPRHLVRRRGQEARLRCSPMKGHSHVYWYRQLPEEGLKFMVYLQKENIIDESGMPKERFSAEFPKEGPSILRIQQVVRGDSAAYFCASSPPNQPLGGSEQYFGPGTRLTVT.

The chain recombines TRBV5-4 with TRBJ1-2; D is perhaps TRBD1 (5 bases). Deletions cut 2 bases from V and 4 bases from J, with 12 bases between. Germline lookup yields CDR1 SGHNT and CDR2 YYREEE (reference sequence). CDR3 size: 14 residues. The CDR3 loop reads CASSFDAGSYGYTF. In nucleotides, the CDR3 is TGTGCCAGCAGCTTTGACGCAGGGTCCTATGGCTACACCTTC. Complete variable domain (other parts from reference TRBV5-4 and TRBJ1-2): ETGVTQSPTHLIKTRGQQVTLRCSSQSGHNTVSWYQQALGQGPQFIFQYYREEENGRGNFPPRFSGLQFPNYSSELNVNALELDDSALYLCASSFDAGSYGYTFGSGTRLTVV.

CDR3 nucleotides: TGTGCCAGCTCACCGGGGACAGGGAGTCACAATGAGCAGTTCTTC. This translates into CASSPGTGSHNEQFF. The chain has TRBV18 and TRBJ2-1; TRBD1 matches 9 bases. The CDR3 runs 15 residues. With V trimmed by 3 bases and J by 5 bases, 5 bases remained unmatched. Germline V lookup: CDR1 KGHSH, CDR2 LQKENI. Full variable domain (missing parts from reference TRBV18 and TRBJ2-1): NAGVMQNPRHLVRRRGQEARLRCSPMKGHSHVYWYRQLPEEGLKFMVYLQKENIIDESGMPKERFSAEFPKEGPSILRIQQVVRGDSAAYFCASSPGTGSHNEQFFGPGTRLTVL.

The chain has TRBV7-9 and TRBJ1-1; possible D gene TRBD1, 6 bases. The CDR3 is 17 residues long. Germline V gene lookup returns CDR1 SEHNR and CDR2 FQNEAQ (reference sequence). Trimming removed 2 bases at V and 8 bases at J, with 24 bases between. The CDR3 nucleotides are TGTGCCAGCAGCTTATTCCGCTGGGATGACAGGCCCTTGGAAGCTTTCTTT. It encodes CASSLFRWDDRPLEAFF.

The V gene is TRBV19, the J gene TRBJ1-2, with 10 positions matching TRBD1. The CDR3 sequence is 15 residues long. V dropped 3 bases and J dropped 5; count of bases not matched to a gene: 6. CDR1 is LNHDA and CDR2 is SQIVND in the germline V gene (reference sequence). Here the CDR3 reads CASSIGPGQGYGYTF. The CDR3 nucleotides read TGTGCCAGTAGTATCGGACCGGGACAGGGGTATGGCTACACCTTC.

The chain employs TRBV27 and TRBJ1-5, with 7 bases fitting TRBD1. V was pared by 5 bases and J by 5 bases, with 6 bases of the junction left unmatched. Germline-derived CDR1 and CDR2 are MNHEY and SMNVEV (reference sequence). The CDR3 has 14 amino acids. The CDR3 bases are TGTGCCAGCAGTCAAACCAGGGGGGATCAGCCCCAGCATTTT. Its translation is CASSQTRGDQPQHF.

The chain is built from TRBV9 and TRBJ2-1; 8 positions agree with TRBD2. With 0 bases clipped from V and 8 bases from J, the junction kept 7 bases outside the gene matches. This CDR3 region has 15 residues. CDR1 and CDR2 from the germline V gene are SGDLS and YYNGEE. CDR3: CASSVDTGGFYEQFF. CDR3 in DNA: TGTGCCAGCAGCGTAGACACGGGAGGGTTCTATGAGCAGTTCTTC.

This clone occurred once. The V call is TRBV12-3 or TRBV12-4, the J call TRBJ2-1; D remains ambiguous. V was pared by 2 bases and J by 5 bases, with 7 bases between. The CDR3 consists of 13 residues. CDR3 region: CASSLMRNNEQFF. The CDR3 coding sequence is TGTGCCAGCAGTTTAATGAGGAACAATGAGCAGTTCTTC.

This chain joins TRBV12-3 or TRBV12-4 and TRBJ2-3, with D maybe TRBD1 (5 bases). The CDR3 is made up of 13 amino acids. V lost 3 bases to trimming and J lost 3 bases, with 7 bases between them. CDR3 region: CASSLGLTDTQYF. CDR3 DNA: TGTGCCAGCAGTTTGGGGCTAACAGATACGCAGTATTTT.

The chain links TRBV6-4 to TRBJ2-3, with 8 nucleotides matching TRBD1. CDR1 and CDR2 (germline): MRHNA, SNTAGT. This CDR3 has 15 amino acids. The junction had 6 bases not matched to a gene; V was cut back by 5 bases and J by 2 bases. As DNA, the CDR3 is TGTGCCAGCAGTTACCGGGACAGGAACACAGATACGCAGTATTTT. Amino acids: CASSYRDRNTDTQYF.

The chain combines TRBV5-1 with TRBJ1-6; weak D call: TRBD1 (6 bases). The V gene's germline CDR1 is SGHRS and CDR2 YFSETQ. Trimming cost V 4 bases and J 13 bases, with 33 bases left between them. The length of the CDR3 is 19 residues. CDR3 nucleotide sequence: TGCGCCAGCAGCCTGTTCCCAGCGGCAGGTGGGGGACAAGCCGCCCCCCTCCACTTT. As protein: CASSLFPAAGGGQAAPLHF.

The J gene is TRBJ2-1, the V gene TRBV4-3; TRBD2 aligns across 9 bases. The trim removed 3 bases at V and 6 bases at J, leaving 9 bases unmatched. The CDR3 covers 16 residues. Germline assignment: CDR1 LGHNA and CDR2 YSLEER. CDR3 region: CASSQIRASGANEQFF. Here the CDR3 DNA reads TGCGCCAGCAGCCAGATAAGGGCTAGCGGGGCCAATGAGCAGTTCTTC.

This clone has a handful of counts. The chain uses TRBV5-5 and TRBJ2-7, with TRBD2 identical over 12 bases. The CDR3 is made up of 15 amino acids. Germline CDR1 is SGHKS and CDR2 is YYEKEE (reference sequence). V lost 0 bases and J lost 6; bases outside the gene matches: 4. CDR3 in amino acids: CASSLGLAGVSEQYF. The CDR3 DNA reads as TGTGCCAGCAGCTTGGGACTAGCGGGAGTCAGCGAGCAGTACTTC.

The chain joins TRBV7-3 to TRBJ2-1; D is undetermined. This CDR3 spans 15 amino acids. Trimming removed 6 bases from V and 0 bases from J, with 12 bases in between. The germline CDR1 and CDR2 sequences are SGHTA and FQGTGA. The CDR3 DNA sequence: TGTGCCAGCAGATCCGACACGAGCTCCTACAATGAGCAGTTCTTC. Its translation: CASRSDTSSYNEQFF.